This T cell receptor (beta chain) derives from a study of blood T cell repertoires in COVID-19. Study-level information: T cells, B-cell-depleted T cells, or PBMCs supplied cDNA or gDNA.

As concerns this clone: Other nucleotide sequences in the sample specify the same CDR3.

This CDR3 region has 15 residues. Per the germline V gene, CDR1 is KGHDR and CDR2 is SFDVKD. V lost 1 base to trimming and J lost 6 bases, with 11 bases between them. Sequencing used immunoSEQ multiplex PCR; TCRdb keeps in-frame clones, though not all of them. Of more than 60,000 clones in the sample, around 72% are singletons; the top ten hold 2% to 3%. This clonotype was sampled from a human donor with acute or convalescent COVID-19. The donor label of this sample is uncertain. What was sequenced was peripheral blood. The rearrangement uses TRBV24-1 and TRBJ2-2; possible D gene TRBD1, 5 bases. CDR3 DNA sequence: TGTGCCACCAGTGATTTAAAGGGGTCTGCCGGGGAGCTGTTTTTT. Protein sequence: CATSDLKGSAGELFF.